The 29 T cell receptor beta chains below all came from one sample that was sequenced in a study of blood T cell repertoires in COVID-19. The protocol was immunoSEQ multiplex PCR, while the TCRdb copy is restricted to in-frame clones and leaves out a portion. This sample has 90,000 to 120,000 clones, with around 89% found just once. Sequencing input: peripheral blood. These receptor sequences come from a man in his forties with active or convalescent COVID-19.

Concerning this clone itself: Relative to the germline gene, one junction end is altered; a read error may explain this. The chain couples TRBV7-2 to TRBJ2-7, with 11 bases identical to TRBD2. The CDR3 consists of 16 residues. CDR1 SGHTA and CDR2 FQGNSA come from the germline V gene. In nucleotides, the CDR3 is TGTGCCAGCAACTTAGAGGGCTCACTAGCGGGAGTTGTACAGTACTTC. The encoded protein is CASNLEGSLAGVVQYF.

This clone was observed a handful of times. The V gene is TRBV5-1, the J gene TRBJ1-2, with D unclear. CDR1 is SGHRS, CDR2 YFSETQ, per germline. The ends were cut back, 4 bases at V and 4 bases at J, with 11 bases in the middle. The CDR3 length is 13 residues. The CDR3 DNA is TGCGCCAGCAGCCCTACTTCTTCCTATGGCTACACCTTC. Amino acid sequence: CASSPTSSYGYTF.

This chain connects TRBV7-2 to TRBJ2-7; 8 positions agree with TRBD1. CDR1 is SGHTA, CDR2 FQGNSA, per germline. The CDR3 loop spans 15 amino acids. J lost 2 bases, V lost 5 bases, and 8 bases had no gene match. The CDR3 DNA reads as TGTGCCAGCAGCGAATTGCTGGACAGGGCCTACGAGCAGTACTTC. Translated, it gives CASSELLDRAYEQYF. Full variable domain (remainder filled in from reference TRBV7-2 and TRBJ2-7): GAGVSQSPSNKVTEKGKDVELRCDPISGHTALYWYRQSLGQGLEFLIYFQGNSAPDKSGLPSDRFSAERTGGSVSTLTIQRTQQEDSAVYLCASSELLDRAYEQYFGPGTRLTVT.

The chain combines TRBV2 with TRBJ1-4, with 7 bases aligning to TRBD1. Germline assignment: CDR1 SNHLY and CDR2 FYNNEI. V shed 3 bases, J shed 8 bases, and the junction held 12 bases outside the gene matches. This CDR3 spans 16 amino acids. The CDR3: CASSDEGAGPGEKLFF. The CDR3, as DNA: TGTGCCAGCAGTGATGAGGGGGCTGGGCCTGGGGAAAAACTGTTTTTT.

This chain uses TRBV4-1 with TRBJ2-1, with 11 positions matching TRBD2. CDR3 length: 15 residues. Germline V gives CDR1 MGHRA, CDR2 YSYEKL. V lost 2 bases to trimming and J lost 8 bases; unmatched junction nucleotides: 5. Here the CDR3 reads CASSQRTSGQDEQFF. The DNA of the CDR3 is TGCGCCAGCAGCCAAAGGACTAGCGGGCAGGATGAGCAGTTCTTC.

The chain couples TRBV5-1 to TRBJ1-2; TRBD1 matches at 8 bases. Germline V gene lookup returns CDR1 SGHRS and CDR2 YFSETQ. This CDR3 is built from 16 residues. Unmatched junction bases numbered 9, after V lost 3 bases and J lost 2 bases. CDR3 DNA sequence: TGCGCCAGCAGCTGGGGGGACAGGTTGGCGAACTATGGCTACACCTTC. Its protein product is CASSWGDRLANYGYTF.

This chain connects TRBV5-8 to TRBJ2-3; 8 nucleotides line up with TRBD2. Germline V gene data show CDR1 as SGHTS and CDR2 as YDEGEE. The CDR3 has 13 residues. J lost 1 base, V lost 7 bases, and 2 bases had no gene match. The CDR3 spells CASGREGTDTQYF. The CDR3 DNA is TGTGCCAGCGGGCGGGAGGGCACAGATACGCAGTATTTT.

A note on this clone: An end of the junction does not agree with germline; a read error may underlie this. The V gene is TRBV7-8, the J gene TRBJ2-1; weak D call: TRBD1 (6 bases). This CDR3 contains 11 residues. CDR1 and CDR2 from the germline V gene are SGHVS and FQNEAQ. The CDR3 sequence is CASTLQGEQFF. The CDR3 region has the DNA TGTGCCAGCACCTTACAGGGAGAGCAGTTCTTC.

This clone has just a few counts. The DNA for the CDR3 is TGTGCCAGCAGCTGGACGGACAGGGCGGGAAGCTACACCTTC. It is translated as CASSWTDRAGSYTF. This chain connects TRBV5-6 to TRBJ1-2; 8 bases agree with TRBD1. The CDR3 is 14 residues long. Germline trimming cut 3 bases from V and 9 bases from J; bases unmatched to any gene: 10. Germline CDR1 and CDR2: SGHDT and YYEEEE.

This chain uses TRBV7-6 with TRBJ1-2, with 10 bases lining up with TRBD1. The trim removed 5 bases at V and 7 bases at J, leaving 10 bases unmatched. Germline V gene lookup returns CDR1 SGHVS and CDR2 FNYEAQ. The CDR3 extends over 15 amino acids. The CDR3 nucleotides are TGTGCCAGCAGCCCGGGACAGGGGATTTTGGCTGGCTACACCTTC. The encoded protein is CASSPGQGILAGYTF.

This clone came up a few times. The genes are TRBV7-2 and TRBJ2-7, with 7 nucleotides matching TRBD1. V trimming: 5 bases; J trimming: 0 bases; junction bases outside the gene matches: 7. Germline V gives CDR1 SGHTA, CDR2 FQGNSA. This CDR3 spans 15 amino acids. CDR3: CASSRMTGSSYEQYF. The CDR3 DNA follows: TGTGCCAGCAGCCGTATGACAGGGAGCTCCTACGAGCAGTACTTC.

This clone is a singleton in its sample. V gene TRBV4-1 combines with J gene TRBJ1-2; a weak D match, TRBD1 (6 bases). This CDR3 comprises 14 residues. CDR1 is MGHRA, CDR2 YSYEKL, per germline. V was clipped by 2 bases and J by 8 bases, with 15 bases between them. This chain's CDR3 is CASSQPWGGQGYTF. The CDR3, as DNA: TGCGCCAGCAGCCAACCTTGGGGGGGGCAAGGCTACACCTTC.

The J gene is TRBJ2-5, the V gene TRBV6-1; the D gene is possibly TRBD1 (6 bases). V dropped 2 bases and J dropped 5 bases, with 15 bases sitting between them. Per germline, CDR1 MNHNS and CDR2 SASEGT. There are 15 residues in the CDR3. CDR3 sequence (DNA): TGTGCCAGCAGTGAAATGGCAGGGGCGCGGGAGACCCAGTACTTC. This sequence encodes CASSEMAGARETQYF.

This rearrangement joins TRBV11-2 to TRBJ1-1; maybe TRBD1 (6 bases). Per the germline V gene, CDR1 is SGHAT and CDR2 is FQNNGV. CDR3 length: 14 residues. Trimming removed 6 bases at V and 2 bases at J, with 13 bases between. The CDR3 sequence is CASSTQGANTEAFF. The DNA of the CDR3 is TGTGCCAGCAGTACACAGGGAGCAAACACTGAAGCTTTCTTT.

This chain links TRBV5-8 with TRBJ2-7; 7 bases are a match to TRBD2. CDR1 is SGHTS and CDR2 is YDEGEE in the germline V gene. The CDR3 is 13 amino acids. V trimming: 7 bases; J trimming: 6 bases; junction bases outside the gene matches: 10. The chain's CDR3 is CASLARLASEQYF. In DNA, the CDR3 is TGTGCCAGCTTAGCCAGACTAGCCTCCGAGCAGTACTTC. Variable domain in full (rest from reference TRBV5-8 and TRBJ2-7): EAGVTQSPTHLIKTRGQQATLRCSPISGHTSVYWYQQALGLGLQFLLWYDEGEERNRGNFPPRFSGRQFPNYSSELNVNALELEDSALYLCASLARLASEQYFGPGTRLTVT.

The chain is built from TRBV15 and TRBJ1-6; weak D call: TRBD1 (6 bases). This CDR3 comprises 16 residues. Germline CDR1 is LNHNV and CDR2 is YYDKDF (reference sequence). V was shortened by 0 bases and J by 7 bases, with 13 bases between the two germline ends. The CDR3 sequence is CATSRDQVRGNSPLHF. For the CDR3, the DNA is TGTGCCACCAGCAGAGATCAAGTAAGGGGGAATTCACCCCTCCACTTT.

In this sample, this clone turned up once. V usage is TRBV5-4 and J usage is TRBJ2-5; maybe TRBD1 (6 bases). Germline V gene sequence: CDR1 SGHNT, CDR2 YYREEE (reference sequence). Trimming removed 3 bases at V and 1 base at J, with 10 bases between. This CDR3 is built from 14 residues. The CDR3 here is CASSYGQLQETQYF. The CDR3 DNA reads as TGTGCCAGCAGCTACGGACAGCTCCAAGAGACCCAGTACTTC.

This chain links TRBV28 with TRBJ1-1; D is ambiguous. Trimming stripped 3 bases from V and 0 bases from J, with 8 bases between. The CDR3 covers 14 residues. CDR1 is MDHEN, CDR2 SYDVKM, per germline. CDR3 protein: CASSLYFLNTEAFF. The DNA for the CDR3 is TGTGCCAGCAGTTTGTACTTTCTGAACACTGAAGCTTTCTTT.

V is TRBV7-9 and J is TRBJ1-1, with unresolved D. V dropped 1 base and J dropped 4 bases, with 4 bases sitting between them. This CDR3 contains 12 residues. The germline CDR1 and CDR2 sequences are SEHNR and FQNEAQ (reference sequence). In DNA form, the CDR3 reads TGTGCCAGCAGCTTAGACGGCACTGAAGCTTTCTTT. It encodes CASSLDGTEAFF.

A few counts support this clone. In DNA form, the CDR3 reads TGTGCCAGCAGCCCAGGGAGGGGGGGCGCAGGGACGCAGTATTTT. Translated, it gives CASSPGRGGAGTQYF. This rearrangement joins TRBV7-2 to TRBJ2-3; possibly TRBD2 for D (7 bases). The V end was cut by 5 bases, the J end by 9 bases, with 21 bases between. Germline CDR1 is SGHTA and CDR2 is FQGNSA. This CDR3 has 15 amino acids.

The rearrangement links TRBV5-1 to TRBJ2-1, with D unclear. The V gene's germline CDR1 is SGHRS and CDR2 YFSETQ. The CDR3 length is 13 residues. Between the trimmed V and J ends, which lost 4 bases and 0 bases, there was a span of 5 bases. DNA of the CDR3: TGCGCCAGCAGCGATAGCTCCTACAATGAGCAGTTCTTC. This encodes CASSDSSYNEQFF.

This clone occurred once. The J gene is TRBJ2-7, the V gene TRBV6-2 or TRBV6-3; the match to TRBD2 covers 7 bases. Germline CDR1 and CDR2: MNHEY and SVGEGT. The CDR3 has 18 amino acids. V dropped 2 bases and J dropped 2; count of bases not matched to a gene: 15. CDR3 bases: TGTGCCAGCAGTTACCCAGGCGTGGGGGGGTCCTCTCCCTACGAGCAGTACTTC. Translated: CASSYPGVGGSSPYEQYF.

The rearrangement joins TRBV6-2 or TRBV6-3 to TRBJ2-7; 9 bases are shared with TRBD1. CDR1 and CDR2 (germline): MNHEY, SVGEGT. The length of the CDR3 is 16 residues. Trimming removed 0 bases from V and 2 bases from J; junction bases left unmatched: 5. CDR3 sequence reads: CASSYSGDRATYEQYF. The CDR3 bases are TGTGCCAGCAGTTACTCGGGGGACAGGGCCACCTACGAGCAGTACTTC.

The chain couples TRBV10-3 to TRBJ1-1, with 7 bases matching TRBD1. Germline V gives CDR1 ENHRY, CDR2 SYGVKD. The CDR3 length is 14 residues. Trimming removed 6 bases from V and 3 bases from J; junction bases left unmatched: 7. The CDR3: CAIRATGIDTEAFF. CDR3 nucleotides: TGTGCCATCAGGGCGACAGGGATTGACACTGAAGCTTTCTTT.

This clone was recorded once. The chain joins TRBV4-1 to TRBJ2-3; TRBD1 aligns across 7 bases. Per the germline V gene, CDR1 is MGHRA and CDR2 is YSYEKL. The V and J ends lost 1 base and 2 bases, in that order; junction bases with no gene match: 6. This CDR3 is built from 16 residues. The chain's CDR3 is CASSQVATGITDTQYF. Here the CDR3 DNA reads TGCGCCAGCAGCCAAGTCGCGACAGGGATCACAGATACGCAGTATTTT.

CDR3 residues: CASSLYGGSVWGYNEQFF. The CDR3 DNA is TGTGCCAGCAGTTTATATGGCGGGAGTGTATGGGGATACAATGAGCAGTTCTTC. The genes are TRBV27 and TRBJ2-1; 7 positions match TRBD2. Per germline, CDR1 MNHEY and CDR2 SMNVEV (reference sequence). This CDR3 is 18 amino acids long. V shed 1 base and J 4 bases; nucleotides not matched to a gene: 13.

The chain joins TRBV27 to TRBJ2-1; 7 positions agree with TRBD2. This CDR3 is built from 15 residues. Trimming took 3 bases from V and 5 from J; bases not matched to a gene: 7. CDR1 and CDR2 from the germline V gene are MNHEY and SMNVEV (reference sequence). CDR3 sequence: CASSFLSGTHNEQFF. In DNA form, the CDR3 reads TGTGCCAGCAGTTTCCTAAGCGGGACCCACAATGAGCAGTTCTTC.

V is TRBV28 and J is TRBJ2-1, with 8 positions matching TRBD2. This CDR3 region has 13 residues. Germline CDR1 MDHEN, CDR2 SYDVKM. The junction had 6 bases not matched to a gene; V was cut back by 7 bases and J by 7 bases. CDR3 in DNA: TGTGCCAGCAACCCCGGCGGGAGGAATGAGCAGTTCTTC. As protein: CASNPGGRNEQFF. The whole variable domain, remainder taken from reference TRBV28 and TRBJ2-1, is DVKVTQSSRYLVKRTGEKVFLECVQDMDHENMFWYRQDPGLGLRLIYFSYDVKMKEKGDIPEGYSVSREKKERFSLILESASTNQTSMYLCASNPGGRNEQFFGPGTRLTVL.

The chain combines TRBV19 with TRBJ2-7; 11 positions match TRBD1. Trimming removed 2 bases from V and 2 bases from J; junction bases left unmatched: 17. This CDR3 contains 20 residues. CDR1 and CDR2 (germline): LNHDA, SQIVND (reference sequence). CDR3 protein: CASSIFLSIATGQGAYEQYF. For the CDR3, the DNA is TGTGCCAGTAGTATATTTTTGTCCATTGCAACGGGACAGGGGGCCTACGAGCAGTACTTC.